Listed below are T cell receptor beta chains from one sample, sequenced in a study of blood T cell repertoires in COVID-19. The table came from immunoSEQ multiplex PCR; TCRdb's copy has only in-frame clones and leaves some out. Of approximately 58,000 clones in the sample, about 79% are singletons; the top ten hold 4.5% to 7%. Sequencing used peripheral blood. These receptor sequences come from a woman aged 60-75 years with acute or convalescent COVID-19. CDR3s include the opening cysteine and the closing phenylalanine or tryptophan. D genes are given only for firm matches. Size is stated for part of the rows, as once, few or many counts, or as a class when the clone is expanded.

v_call	j_call	clone_size	d_call	cdr3_nt	cdr3_aa
TRBV6-2/TRBV6-3	TRBJ2-4	-	-	TGTGCCAGCAGTTTCGGCGGGGTAGCCAAAAACATTCAGTACTTC	CASSFGGVAKNIQYF
TRBV5-6	TRBJ2-3	-	-	TGTGCCAGCAGCTCAACCACGGGACTTTTTTCGGAGGGTACGCAGTATTTT	CASSSTTGLFSEGTQYF
TRBV19	TRBJ1-2	-	TRBD1	TGTGCCAGTAGGCGGGACAGTCAGGGCTATGGCTACACCTTC	CASRRDSQGYGYTF
TRBV7-6	TRBJ1-6	-	-	TGTGCCAGCAGCTTAGCTCAGGGATTTTCACCCCTCCACTTT	CASSLAQGFSPLHF
TRBV2	TRBJ2-6	-	TRBD2	TGTGCCAGCAGTTCTAGGTCTAGCGGGGGCGCATCTGGGGCCAACGTCCTGACTTTC	CASSSRSSGGASGANVLTF
TRBV24-1	TRBJ2-3	-	-	TGTGCCACCAGTGATCCGGACACAAGCACAGATACGCAGTATTTT	CATSDPDTSTDTQYF
TRBV27	TRBJ1-5	once	-	TGTGCCAGCAGTTTATTGGCAAACCTGAATCAGCCCCAGCATTTT	CASSLLANLNQPQHF
TRBV5-1	TRBJ1-5	-	TRBD1	TGCGCCAGCAGCGTAGGGACAGGGTGGGATCAGCCCCAGCATTTT	CASSVGTGWDQPQHF
TRBV12-3/TRBV12-4	TRBJ2-7	-	-	TGTGCCAGCACCCTAAGGGGGGGTTACGAGCAGTACTTC	CASTLRGGYEQYF
TRBV9	TRBJ1-5	-	TRBD1	TGTGCCAGCAGCGGAGGGACAGGCAATCAGCCCCAGCATTTT	CASSGGTGNQPQHF
TRBV19	TRBJ1-2	-	TRBD1	TGTGCCAGTAGTCCAACTTCGGACAGGGTACATGGCTACACCTTC	CASSPTSDRVHGYTF
TRBV5-1	TRBJ2-7	-	TRBD2	TGCGCCAGCAGCTTGGGATATGGGGGGGTGAAGTCCTACGAGCAGTACTTC	CASSLGYGGVKSYEQYF
TRBV4-2	TRBJ1-4	-	TRBD1	TGTGCCAGCAGCCTGCAGACAGGGCGTGATGAAAAACTGTTTTTT	CASSLQTGRDEKLFF
TRBV24-1	TRBJ1-5	-	-	TGTGCCACCAGTTCGGGAGATCAGCCCCAGCATTTT	CATSSGDQPQHF
TRBV11-2	TRBJ2-7	-	TRBD2	TGTGCCAGCAGCCAAACTAGCGGCTCCTACGAGCAGTACTTC	CASSQTSGSYEQYF
TRBV11-1	TRBJ1-1	-	-	TGTGCCAGCAGTTTACAGTACATGAACACTGAAGCTTTCTTT	CASSLQYMNTEAFF
TRBV3-1/TRBV3-2	TRBJ2-1	-	-	TGTGCCAGCAGCCAAGGGGCGGGGGAGCAGTTCTTC	CASSQGAGEQFF
TRBV5-6	TRBJ1-1	-	-	TGTGCCAGCAGCTTGCGAGGGCCGGTTGCGGGCACTGAAGCTTTCTTT	CASSLRGPVAGTEAFF
TRBV15	TRBJ1-3	-	-	TGTGCCACCAGCAGAGGCCCTGGGAGCTCTGGAAACACCATATATTTT	CATSRGPGSSGNTIYF
TRBV9	TRBJ2-5	-	-	TGTGCCAGCAGCGTAGGATCCGGTGGAGAGACCCAGTACTTC	CASSVGSGGETQYF
TRBV2	TRBJ2-1	few	TRBD1	TGTGCCAGCAGGGGACAGGGCCCCAATGAGCAGTTCTTC	CASRGQGPNEQFF
TRBV3-1/TRBV3-2	TRBJ2-1	-	TRBD1	TGTGCCAGCACCATCTCAGGGGGCGCAACCAATGAGCAGTTCTTC	CASTISGGATNEQFF
TRBV24-1	TRBJ1-2	-	-	TGTGCCACCAGTGCCCAGGACAGTGCCTATGGCTACACCTTC	CATSAQDSAYGYTF